This TCR beta chain was found in a study of blood T cell repertoires in COVID-19. Some clones are missing from TCRdb's copy, which holds only in-frame ones; the method was immunoSEQ multiplex PCR. The sample carries approximately 330,000 clones, around 92% recorded once. Grouping used clinical history reported by participants in a survey and questionnaire. This CDR3 spans 16 amino acids. Germline CDR1 reads SGHDN; CDR2 reads FVKESK. Trimming pared 2 bases from V and 0 bases from J, leaving 11 bases between. The V and J genes are TRBV14 and TRBJ1-3; D call uncertain. Specimen: PBMCs or T cells enriched from blood (not recorded which). This clonotype originated in a woman under 40 who had recovered from COVID-19. The CDR3 DNA sequence: TGTGCCAGCAGCCAACATGCGGGGTACTCTGGAAACACCATATATTTT. Protein sequence: CASSQHAGYSGNTIYF. Full variable domain (outside the CDR3, taken from reference TRBV14 and TRBJ1-3): EAGVTQFPSHSVIEKGQTVTLRCDPISGHDNLYWYRRVMGKEIKFLLHFVKESKQDESGMPNNRFLAERTGGTYSTLKVQPAELEDSGVYFCASSQHAGYSGNTIYFGEGSWLTVV.